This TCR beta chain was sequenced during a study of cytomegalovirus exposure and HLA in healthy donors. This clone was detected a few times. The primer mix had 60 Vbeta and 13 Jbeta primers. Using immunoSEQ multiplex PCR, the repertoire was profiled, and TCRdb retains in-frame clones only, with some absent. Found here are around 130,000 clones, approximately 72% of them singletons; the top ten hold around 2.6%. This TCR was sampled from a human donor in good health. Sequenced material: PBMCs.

The CDR3 protein is CASSPKRTGELFF. Here the CDR3 DNA reads TGTGCCAGCAGCCCCAAGCGAACCGGGGAGCTGTTTTTT. The chain links TRBV7-2 to TRBJ2-2, with D unclear. V shed 5 bases and J shed 5 bases, with 9 bases lying between them. Germline V gene lookup returns CDR1 SGHTA and CDR2 FQGNSA. This CDR3 has 13 amino acids.